This T cell receptor (beta chain) derives from a study of beta chain features in type 1 diabetes. Study results and caveats: Across all four CD4+ subsets, people with type 1 diabetes showed modestly shorter TCRB CDR3s.

Isolated RNA was reverse transcribed in full, so expressed TCRB transcripts were sequenced. The protocol was immunoSEQ multiplex PCR, while the TCRdb copy is restricted to in-frame clones and leaves out a portion. The sample comprises under 300,000 clones, roughly 20% of which are singletons, and less than 0.03% rests with the top ten. One heparinised draw, averaging about 110 mL, was taken per donor. This clone showed up just a few times. Its antigen is not known. Per germline, CDR1 SGDLS and CDR2 YYNGEE. V lost 0 bases and J lost 2, with 15 bases in between. The CDR3 runs 17 residues. The V gene is TRBV9, the J gene TRBJ2-1; D might be TRBD2 (6 bases). Sequenced input: naive CD4+ T cells from blood. This clonotype originated in a woman aged 40 to 50 with type 1 diabetes. The CDR3 is CASSVALSGFAYNEQFF. The CDR3 nucleotides are TGTGCCAGCAGCGTAGCCCTTAGCGGCTTTGCCTACAATGAGCAGTTCTTC.